This TCR beta chain was identified in a study of OX40 agonist ivuxolimab in advanced cancers. Study details: From roughly 20 to 85 years was the age range, with a mean of roughly 64 years, and approximately 84% were male.

Autoimmune disease history or systemic immunosuppression meant exclusion. General study points: Among the lowest peripheral clonal expansion occurred in 0.1-3.0 mg/kg partial responders. Averaging showed that CD8+ T cells had more expanded clones than CD4+ did.

For this clone: What it binds is unknown.

Using immunoSEQ multiplex PCR, the repertoire was profiled, and TCRdb retains in-frame clones only, with some absent. The table includes about 130,000 clones, about 90% detected once. The material was CD4+ or CD8+ T cells sorted from blood, obtained in a trial of the OX40 agonist ivuxolimab. This TCR derives from an adult with an advanced solid tumor such as melanoma, head and neck, liver or kidney cancer.

The chain's CDR3 is CSPVVRGDTQYF. CDR3 coding DNA: TGCAGCCCAGTGGTTCGGGGAGATACGCAGTATTTT. This chain links TRBV29-1 with TRBJ2-3, with D maybe TRBD2 (5 bases). There are 12 residues in the CDR3. From germline, CDR1 is SQVTM and CDR2 ANQGSEA. V shed 8 bases and J shed 5 bases, with 14 bases lying between them.